These 32 T cell receptor beta chains were all obtained from the same sample, sequenced in a study of T cell repertoires in cytomegalovirus infection. MiXCR, run by TCRdb on the reads, gives a single entry per CDR3 protein. The table lists roughly 130,000 distinct CDR3 sequences, approximately 9.2% of them singletons. The source material was PBMCs. The receptors were sampled from a human donor in good health (CMV status not recorded). Some clones in this sample may be carry-over from other donors' samples.

This clonotype was observed many times. The chain couples TRBV4-1 to TRBJ2-3; 10 bases are a match to TRBD2. The V gene end was trimmed by 0 bases and the J gene end by 2 bases; junction bases not matched to a gene: 5. Germline V lookup: CDR1 MGHRA, CDR2 YSYEKL. The CDR3 runs 17 residues. The CDR3 reads CASSQDTTSGNTDTQYF. CDR3 nucleotides: TGCGCCAGCAGCCAAGATACCACTAGCGGGAACACAGATACGCAGTATTTT.

J is TRBJ2-2 and V is TRBV2; D may be TRBD2 (5 bases). This CDR3 spans 15 amino acids. Trimming removed 3 bases from V and 6 bases from J, with 14 bases in between. Germline CDR1 is SNHLY and CDR2 is FYNNEI. The CDR3 DNA reads TGTGCCAGCAGTGAGGTGGCTAGCAAGGCCGGGGAGCTGTTTTTT. Translating gives CASSEVASKAGELFF. Full variable domain (rest looked up from reference TRBV2 and TRBJ2-2): EPEVTQTPSHQVTQMGQEVILRCVPISNHLYFYWYRQILGQKVEFLVSFYNNEISEKSEIFDDQFSVERPDGSNFTLKIRSTKLEDSAMYFCASSEVASKAGELFFGEGSRLTVL.

The chain employs TRBV5-5 and TRBJ2-3; D might be TRBD1 or TRBD2, each matching 6 bases. The CDR3 sequence is 15 residues long. Germline V lookup: CDR1 SGHKS, CDR2 YYEKEE (reference sequence). V lost 2 bases, J lost 1 base, and 11 bases lay in between. The CDR3 DNA follows: TGTGCCAGCAGCTTATCCGGGGGCCGCACAGATACGCAGTATTTT. Protein product: CASSLSGGRTDTQYF. The entire variable domain, with the rest obtained from reference TRBV5-5 and TRBJ2-3, is as follows: DAGVTQSPTHLIKTRGQQVTLRCSPISGHKSVSWYQQVLGQGPQFIFQYYEKEERGRGNFPDRFSARQFPNYSSELNVNALLLGDSALYLCASSLSGGRTDTQYFGPGTRLTVL.

This chain uses TRBV20-1 with TRBJ2-3; 7 bases are a match to TRBD1. The CDR3 contains 13 residues. From germline, CDR1 is DFQATT and CDR2 SNEGSKA (reference sequence). V shed 6 bases and J 0 bases; nucleotides not matched to a gene: 3. The CDR3 sequence: CSAGDSSTDTQYF. The CDR3 coding sequence is TGCAGTGCAGGGGACAGTAGCACAGATACGCAGTATTTT.

This clonotype came up a few times. The V gene is TRBV28, the J gene TRBJ2-5; maybe TRBD2 (6 bases). Germline CDR1 is MDHEN and CDR2 is SYDVKM. The CDR3 has 15 amino acids. Trimming removed 3 bases from V and 0 bases from J, with 11 bases in between. The CDR3 is CASSLPGAHQETQYF. CDR3 DNA sequence: TGTGCCAGCAGTTTGCCGGGAGCTCACCAAGAGACCCAGTACTTC.

The sample holds a few counts of this clonotype. The rearrangement joins TRBV20-1 to TRBJ1-3; 10 nucleotides agree with TRBD1. This CDR3 has 16 amino acids. With V trimmed by 2 bases and J by 5 bases, 9 bases remained unmatched. Germline V gene sequence: CDR1 DFQATT, CDR2 SNEGSKA (reference sequence). The CDR3 coding sequence is TGCAGTGCTAGAAACCCTGACAGGGGGCGAAGAAACACCATATATTTT. It is translated as CSARNPDRGRRNTIYF.

This clonotype was observed at least ten times. The chain carries TRBV20-1 and TRBJ1-1; D may be TRBD1 (5 bases). The CDR3 has 16 residues. CDR1 is DFQATT, CDR2 SNEGSKA, per germline (reference sequence). V was pared by 0 bases and J by 4 bases, with 18 bases between. CDR3 coding DNA: TGCAGTGCTAGAGATAAGGGCAATGGGGGATTCACTGAAGCTTTCTTT. Its protein product is CSARDKGNGGFTEAFF.

This clonotype was detected many times. V and J are TRBV6-8 and TRBJ1-5; no clear D. CDR3 length equals 10 residues. The V gene's germline CDR1 is MNHGY and CDR2 SAAAGT. Trimming took 6 bases from V and 7 from J, leaving 4 bases between them. In DNA, the CDR3 is TGTGCCAGCAGCCACCAGCCCCAGCATTTT. It specifies CASSHQPQHF.

This clonotype was detected only a few times. The chain joins TRBV20-1 to TRBJ1-2; 9 nucleotides match TRBD1. The germline V gene has CDR1 DFQATT and CDR2 SNEGSKA (reference sequence). CDR3 length: 15 residues. With 0 bases clipped from V and 7 bases from J, the junction kept 9 bases outside the gene matches. CDR3 sequence: CSARDPGQGWGGYTF. Here the CDR3 DNA reads TGCAGTGCTAGAGACCCGGGACAGGGCTGGGGTGGCTACACCTTC.

The V gene is TRBV28, the J gene TRBJ2-7; D might be TRBD1 (5 bases). Trimming took off 10 bases at V and 5 bases at J, with 15 bases between the two ends. From germline, CDR1 is MDHEN and CDR2 SYDVKM. The CDR3 extends over 12 amino acids. In nucleotides, the CDR3 is TGTGCCACCACAGGTGGCAGCCACGAGCAGTACTTC. Its protein product is CATTGGSHEQYF.

This chain connects TRBV2 to TRBJ1-5; 8 positions agree with TRBD1. The germline gives CDR1 SNHLY, CDR2 FYNNEI. This CDR3 is 14 amino acids long. After removal of 6 bases from V and 6 bases from J, the junction contained 7 bases not matched to a gene. As DNA, the CDR3 is TGTGCCAGCAGCGTGACAGGGGAGGGTCAGCCCCAGCATTTT. Amino acids: CASSVTGEGQPQHF.

This clonotype was seen many times. This chain connects TRBV28 to TRBJ1-3, with D maybe TRBD1 (6 bases). Between the trimmed V and J ends, which lost 6 bases and 4 bases, there was a span of 16 bases. The CDR3 is 15 residues long. Germline V gene sequence: CDR1 MDHEN, CDR2 SYDVKM. The CDR3 sequence is CASRQTGAQGNTIYF. The CDR3 DNA reads as TGTGCCAGCAGGCAAACGGGGGCGCAAGGAAACACCATATATTTT.

V usage is TRBV3-1 and J usage is TRBJ2-5, with TRBD2 identical over 10 bases. V shed 1 base, J shed 2 bases, and the junction held 1 base outside the gene matches. CDR1 is LGHDT, CDR2 YNNKEL, per germline (reference sequence). The CDR3 has 15 residues. The DNA of the CDR3 is TGTGCCAGCAGCCAAGGGACTAGCGGACAAGAGACCCAGTACTTC. This codes for CASSQGTSGQETQYF.

In its sample, this clonotype was seen many times. The chain joins TRBV7-2 to TRBJ1-1; D gene ambiguous. Germline V lookup: CDR1 SGHTA, CDR2 FQGNSA. This CDR3 has 15 residues. V lost 9 bases and J 7 bases, leaving 24 bases between the germline ends. The CDR3 DNA sequence: TGTGCCAGTGCAAACGCTTTGGGCGGGAGTGGTGAAGCTTTCTTT. It encodes CASANALGGSGEAFF.

This clonotype was picked up many times. V and J are TRBV28 and TRBJ2-3; D is unclear. This CDR3 spans 12 amino acids. Trimming took off 2 bases at V and 4 bases at J, with 4 bases between the two ends. Per the germline V gene, CDR1 is MDHEN and CDR2 is SYDVKM. The CDR3 DNA is TGTGCCAGCAGTTTAATGTCAGATACGCAGTATTTT. Protein sequence: CASSLMSDTQYF.

In this sample, this clonotype turned up many times. This sequence joins TRBV4-1 and TRBJ1-1; D is perhaps TRBD1 (5 bases). CDR3 length: 15 residues. Germline CDR1 is MGHRA and CDR2 is YSYEKL. V was trimmed by 3 bases and J by 5 bases, leaving 16 bases between them. CDR3 bases: TGCGCCAGCAGCCAGGGCAGGGAGTCATTTACTGAAGCTTTCTTT. Encoded protein: CASSQGRESFTEAFF.

This clonotype appeared many times. This chain links TRBV27 with TRBJ1-5, with D unclear. The ends were cut back, 3 bases at V and 3 bases at J, with 12 bases in the middle. The CDR3 contains 15 residues. Per germline, CDR1 MNHEY and CDR2 SMNVEV (reference sequence). The DNA for the CDR3 is TGTGCCAGCAGTTTTGGCGGAACCTTCAATCAGCCCCAGCATTTT. This encodes CASSFGGTFNQPQHF.

This clonotype was found many times. The chain recombines TRBV7-2 with TRBJ1-1; unclear D gene. From germline, CDR1 is SGHTA and CDR2 FQGNSA. Trimming took 1 base from V and 14 from J, leaving 11 bases between them. This CDR3 spans 11 amino acids. The CDR3, as DNA: TGTGCCAGCAGCTTAGACACACTGAGCTTCTTT. Its protein product is CASSLDTLSFF.

This clonotype was observed at least ten times. The chain employs TRBV6-6 and TRBJ1-4; D is perhaps TRBD1 (5 bases). V gave up 2 bases and J gave up 5 bases, with 15 bases separating them. The CDR3 loop spans 16 amino acids. CDR1 and CDR2 from the germline V gene are MNHNY and SVGAGI (reference sequence). CDR3 protein: CASSYAPRAINEKLFF. CDR3 bases: TGTGCCAGCAGTTACGCCCCCAGGGCGATCAATGAAAAACTGTTTTTT.

V usage is TRBV5-1 and J usage is TRBJ2-1; no clear D. The CDR3 has 13 residues. Trimming pared 4 bases from V and 7 bases from J, leaving 12 bases between. CDR1 is SGHRS, CDR2 YFSETQ, per germline. DNA for the CDR3: TGCGCCAGCAGCGGAATGGACGGGAATGAGCAGTTCTTC. Translation gives CASSGMDGNEQFF.

This clonotype was detected only a few times. Written as DNA, the CDR3 is TGTGCCAGCGGTGGTGGGAACACTGAAGCTTTCTTT. Translating gives CASGGGNTEAFF. The chain recombines TRBV11-3 with TRBJ1-1, with D unresolved. Germline values: CDR1 SGHNT, CDR2 YENEEA. Trimming left V 8 bases short and J 1 base short, with 8 bases between. This CDR3 comprises 12 residues.

This clonotype was counted many times. This sequence joins TRBV7-2 and TRBJ2-7; 10 nucleotides agree with TRBD2. The J segment lost 2 bases and the V segment lost 5 bases, leaving 6 bases of the junction unmatched. Germline V gene sequence: CDR1 SGHTA, CDR2 FQGNSA. The CDR3 extends over 15 amino acids. The CDR3 region is CASSPSSGSAYEQYF. CDR3 DNA sequence: TGTGCCAGCAGCCCCTCTAGCGGGAGTGCCTACGAGCAGTACTTC.

Many counts were recorded for this clonotype. CDR3 bases: TGTGCCAGCAGTTCCCCAGGTAGATCTGGGGCCAACGTCCTGACTTTC. Its protein product is CASSSPGRSGANVLTF. V gene TRBV28 combines with J gene TRBJ2-6; D not certain. CDR1 and CDR2 (germline): MDHEN, SYDVKM. V lost 4 bases and J lost 1, with 11 bases in between. This CDR3 contains 16 residues.

This clonotype was seen ten or more times. This chain links TRBV11-3 with TRBJ1-5; D is ambiguous. The length of the CDR3 is 16 residues. V lost 3 bases and J 0 bases, leaving 12 bases between the germline ends. From germline, CDR1 is SGHNT and CDR2 YENEEA. The CDR3 DNA sequence: TGTGCCAGCAGCTTCCTTAGGCCTTATAGCAATCAGCCCCAGCATTTT. Translation: CASSFLRPYSNQPQHF.

There are many counts of this clonotype. The V gene is TRBV6-1, the J gene TRBJ2-7; 9 bases line up with TRBD1. There are 14 residues in the CDR3. J gave up 7 bases and V 3 bases, and 7 bases lay outside the gene matches. Germline V gene data show CDR1 as MNHNS and CDR2 as SASEGT. CDR3 bases: TGTGCCAGCAGTGAGCGGACAGGGGCAGGGGAGCAGTACTTC. Protein product: CASSERTGAGEQYF.

The J gene is TRBJ1-1, the V gene TRBV20-1, with D possibly TRBD1 on 6 matching bases. Per the germline V gene, CDR1 is DFQATT and CDR2 is SNEGSKA (reference sequence). Between the trimmed V and J ends, which lost 0 bases and 1 base, there was a span of 12 bases. The CDR3 runs to 15 residues. The CDR3: CSAREGQLGNTEAFF. As DNA, the CDR3 is TGCAGTGCTAGAGAAGGACAGCTTGGGAACACTGAAGCTTTCTTT.

This clonotype was counted at least ten times. The CDR3 here is CASSPTGARQPQHF. The CDR3 DNA reads TGTGCCAGCAGTCCTACAGGGGCACGCCAGCCCCAGCATTTT. This sequence joins TRBV12-3 or TRBV12-4 and TRBJ1-5; 7 bases match TRBD1. Trimming cost V 5 bases and J 7 bases; bases outside gene matches: 8. The CDR3 spans 14 residues.

The table lists this clonotype with a few counts. The chain employs TRBV28 and TRBJ1-4; no clear D. V lost 8 bases and J 14 bases, leaving 15 bases between the germline ends. The CDR3 spans 11 residues. CDR1 is MDHEN and CDR2 is SYDVKM in the germline V gene. CDR3 coding DNA: TGTGCCAGCCGCGGCGGCCCAAGGCTGTTTTTT. This gives the protein CASRGGPRLFF.

This clonotype came up many times. V is TRBV28 and J is TRBJ2-7, with D possibly called TRBD1 or TRBD2 (5 bases each). The CDR3 totals 14 residues. The germline CDR1 and CDR2 sequences are MDHEN and SYDVKM. Trimming took off 5 bases at V and 4 bases at J, with 15 bases between the two ends. CDR3 sequence: CASSRGKKAYEQYF. DNA of the CDR3: TGTGCCAGCAGTCGGGGCAAAAAGGCTTACGAGCAGTACTTC.

This clonotype was detected a few times. V and J are TRBV12-3 or TRBV12-4 and TRBJ1-1, with D hard to call. V lost 3 bases, J lost 0 bases, and 8 bases lay in between. The CDR3 has 14 amino acids. The CDR3 DNA sequence: TGTGCCAGCAGTTTCCAAACCCTGAACACTGAAGCTTTCTTT. Amino acids: CASSFQTLNTEAFF.

There are many counts of this clonotype. The CDR3 loop reads CASSYRGTQNTEAFF. The CDR3 coding sequence is TGTGCCAGCAGTTACCGCGGGACGCAGAACACTGAAGCTTTCTTT. The genes are TRBV6-5 and TRBJ1-1, with TRBD1 as a possible D gene (5 bases). With 2 bases removed from V and 1 base from J, the gap between germline ends came to 11 bases. The CDR3 contains 15 residues. Germline CDR1 reads MNHEY; CDR2 reads SVGAGI.

There are many counts of this clonotype. J is TRBJ2-3 and V is TRBV6-2 or TRBV6-3, with D unclear. The CDR3 sequence is 12 residues long. Trimming removed 6 bases from V and 4 bases from J, with 8 bases in between. CDR1 and CDR2 from the germline V gene are MNHEY and SVGEGT. This CDR3 reads CASSPPADTQYF. The CDR3 nucleotides are TGTGCCAGCAGCCCCCCCGCAGATACGCAGTATTTT.